These 13 T cell receptor beta chains originate from one sample sequenced in a study of post-analysis software for immune sequencing data. Study-level points and caveats: The study found TRBV5-6, TRBV5-1 and TRBV20-1 among four to six TRBV segments more frequent in patients than controls.

These receptors are not linked to any known antigen. Every TCR beta cDNA library bore unique molecular identifiers. TCRdb reanalysed the PCR reads using MiXCR and keeps one entry per CDR3 protein. The sample includes about 430,000 distinct CDR3 sequences, less than 40% of them seen just once. Sequencing was done on a sample of blood. The receptor set was obtained from a girl aged 2-10 years with multiple sclerosis.

The sample holds a few counts of this clonotype. The rearrangement uses TRBV29-1 and TRBJ2-7; 10 bases match TRBD1. J was trimmed by 6 bases and V by 6 bases; bases with no gene match: 8. This CDR3 is built from 13 residues. Looked up from germline, CDR1 is SQVTM and CDR2 is ANQGSEA. The CDR3 DNA reads as TGCAGCGTCCGCGGGACAGGGGATCTCGAGCAGTACTTC. It is translated as CSVRGTGDLEQYF.

CDR3 residues: CASSFGSGQANTEAFF. The CDR3 region has the DNA TGTGCCAGCAGTTTCGGGAGTGGGCAAGCGAACACTGAAGCTTTCTTT. This rearrangement joins TRBV12-3 or TRBV12-4 to TRBJ1-1; no clear D gene. V lost 3 bases and J lost 1, with 15 bases in between. The length of the CDR3 is 16 residues.

V and J are TRBV18 and TRBJ2-1; TRBD2 matches 8 bases. Germline-derived CDR1 and CDR2 are KGHSH and LQKENI. V was clipped by 2 bases and J by 15 bases; unmatched bases: 15. The CDR3 has 15 residues. CDR3 bases: TGTGCCAGCTCACCAATAACTAGCGGCGATGTATCGCCGTTCTTC. Residues: CASSPITSGDVSPFF.

This clonotype was seen more than once but under ten times. The V gene is TRBV12-3 or TRBV12-4, the J gene TRBJ2-2; D possibly corresponds to TRBD2 (6 bases). This CDR3 has 15 amino acids. V was clipped by 3 bases and J by 7 bases, with 15 bases between them. The CDR3 loop reads CASSLGGALNGELFF. The CDR3 DNA reads as TGTGCCAGCAGTTTGGGGGGAGCGCTGAACGGGGAGCTGTTTTTT.

A few counts support this clonotype. The V gene is TRBV6-6, the J gene TRBJ2-1, with D unresolved. CDR1 is MNHNY and CDR2 is SVGAGI in the germline V gene (reference sequence). The CDR3 covers 16 residues. V was trimmed by 0 bases and J by 10 bases, leaving 19 bases between them. The CDR3 DNA sequence: TGTGCCAGCAGTTACTCGATTTCGAGATTTGGTGGCGAGCAGTTCTTC. Protein: CASSYSISRFGGEQFF.

This clonotype was detected many times. This chain connects TRBV5-1 to TRBJ1-2; maybe TRBD1 (6 bases). Trimming took 4 bases from V and 3 from J, leaving 16 bases between them. Germline-derived CDR1 and CDR2 are SGHRS and YFSETQ. This CDR3 has 15 residues. In DNA, the CDR3 is TGCGCCAGCAGCAGTCGACAGGTCAACGACTATGGCTACACCTTC. This sequence encodes CASSSRQVNDYGYTF.

The chain uses TRBV5-1 and TRBJ2-7, with D hard to call. Per the germline V gene, CDR1 is SGHRS and CDR2 is YFSETQ. With 5 bases removed from V and 3 bases from J, the gap between germline ends came to 12 bases. CDR3 length: 13 amino acids. The DNA for the CDR3 is TGCGCCAGCAGTTTTGCGGTCTTCTACGAGCAGTACTTC. Translated, it gives CASSFAVFYEQYF.

The chain has TRBV3-1 and TRBJ2-7; 8 bases line up with TRBD1. The germline V gene encodes CDR1 LGHDT and CDR2 YNNKEL (reference sequence). V was pared by 0 bases and J by 4 bases, with 5 bases of the junction left unmatched. The CDR3 consists of 15 residues. CDR3 sequence reads: CASSQDRQGRYEQYF. The CDR3 DNA follows: TGTGCCAGCAGCCAAGATCGACAGGGGCGGTACGAGCAGTACTTC.

This clonotype showed up just a few times. The V call is TRBV10-2, the J call TRBJ2-6; D uncertain. Germline V gene data show CDR1 as WSHSY and CDR2 as SAAADI. This CDR3 has 18 residues. The V end was cut by 3 bases, the J end by 0 bases, with 15 bases between. The CDR3 is CASSDNTKVGSGANVLTF. The CDR3 DNA reads as TGCGCCAGCAGTGATAACACCAAGGTGGGCTCTGGGGCCAACGTCCTGACTTTC.

This clonotype was seen only a few times. This chain links TRBV4-2 with TRBJ2-7; 8 nucleotides match TRBD2. This CDR3 region has 17 residues. V lost 2 bases to trimming and J lost 4 bases; unmatched junction nucleotides: 13. CDR1 is LGHNA and CDR2 is YNFKEQ in the germline V gene. Here the CDR3 reads CASSQKEPGTRTYEQYF. The DNA of the CDR3 is TGTGCCAGCAGCCAAAAAGAACCCGGGACTAGAACTTACGAGCAGTACTTC.

The V and J genes are TRBV20-1 and TRBJ2-3; 9 bases fit TRBD2. J gave up 6 bases and V 0 bases, and 10 bases lay outside the gene matches. Germline V gene lookup returns CDR1 DFQATT and CDR2 SNEGSKA (reference sequence). CDR3 length: 16 residues. In nucleotides, the CDR3 is TGCAGTGCTAGAGATAGATTAGCGGGAGTGCCGGATACGCAGTATTTT. Translation gives CSARDRLAGVPDTQYF.

This clonotype has just one count. The rearrangement links TRBV3-1 to TRBJ1-1; D possibly corresponds to TRBD1 (5 bases). This CDR3 spans 16 amino acids. Germline values: CDR1 LGHDT, CDR2 YNNKEL (reference sequence). V was shortened by 0 bases and J by 2 bases, with 13 bases between the two germline ends. This CDR3 reads CASSQERGRKNTEAFF. The CDR3 DNA follows: TGTGCCAGCAGCCAAGAAAGGGGACGGAAAAACACTGAAGCTTTCTTT. Drawing the rest from reference TRBV3-1 and TRBJ1-1, the complete variable domain is DTAVSQTPKYLVTQMGNDKSIKCEQNLGHDTMYWYKQDSKKFLKIMFSYNNKELIINETVPNRFSPKSPDKAHLNLHINSLELGDSAVYFCASSQERGRKNTEAFFGQGTRLTVV.

The chain's CDR3 is CASSPLLDRQETQYF. The CDR3 DNA sequence: TGTGCCAGCTCACCACTCTTGGACAGGCAAGAGACCCAGTACTTC. This sequence joins TRBV18 and TRBJ2-5, with 7 positions matching TRBD1. CDR3 length: 15 amino acids. Germline CDR1 is KGHSH and CDR2 is LQKENI. Trimming cost V 1 base and J 2 bases; bases outside gene matches: 4.